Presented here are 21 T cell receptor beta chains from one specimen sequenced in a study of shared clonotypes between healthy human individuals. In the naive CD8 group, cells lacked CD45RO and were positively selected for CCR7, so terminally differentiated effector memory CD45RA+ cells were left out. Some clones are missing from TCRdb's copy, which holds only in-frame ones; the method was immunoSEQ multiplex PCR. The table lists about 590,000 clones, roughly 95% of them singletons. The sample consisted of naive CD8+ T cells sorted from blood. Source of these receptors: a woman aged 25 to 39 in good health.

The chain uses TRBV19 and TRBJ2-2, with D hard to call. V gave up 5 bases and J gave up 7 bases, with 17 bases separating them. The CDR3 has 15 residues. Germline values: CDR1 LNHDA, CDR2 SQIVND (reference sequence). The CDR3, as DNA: TGTGCCAGTAGTCCCGACCCGGGTGTTTTCGGGGAGCTGTTTTTT. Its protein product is CASSPDPGVFGELFF.

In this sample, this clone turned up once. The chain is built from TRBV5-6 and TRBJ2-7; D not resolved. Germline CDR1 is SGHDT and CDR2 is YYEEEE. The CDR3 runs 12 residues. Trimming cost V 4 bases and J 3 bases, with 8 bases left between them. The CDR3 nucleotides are TGTGCCAGCAGCCGCGAGGACTACGAGCAGTACTTC. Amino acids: CASSREDYEQYF.

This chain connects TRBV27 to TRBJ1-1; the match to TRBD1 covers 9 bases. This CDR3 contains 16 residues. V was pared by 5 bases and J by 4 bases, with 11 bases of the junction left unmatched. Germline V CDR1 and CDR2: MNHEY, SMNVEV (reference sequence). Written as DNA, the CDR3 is TGTGCCAGCAGTGGCCCCGGGACAGGGATAGGCACTGAAGCTTTCTTT. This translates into CASSGPGTGIGTEAFF.

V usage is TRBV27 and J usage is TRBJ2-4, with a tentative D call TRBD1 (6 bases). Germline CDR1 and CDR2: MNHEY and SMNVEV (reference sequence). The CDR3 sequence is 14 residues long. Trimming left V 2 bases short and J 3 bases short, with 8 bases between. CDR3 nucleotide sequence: TGTGCCAGCAGTTTAAGGGACAACAAAAACATTCAGTACTTC. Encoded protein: CASSLRDNKNIQYF.

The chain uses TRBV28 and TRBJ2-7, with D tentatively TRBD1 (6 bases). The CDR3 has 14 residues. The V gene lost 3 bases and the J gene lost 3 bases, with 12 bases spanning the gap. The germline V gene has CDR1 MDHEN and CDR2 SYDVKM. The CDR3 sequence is CASSLWDTGYEQYF. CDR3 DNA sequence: TGTGCCAGCAGTTTGTGGGACACCGGCTACGAGCAGTACTTC.

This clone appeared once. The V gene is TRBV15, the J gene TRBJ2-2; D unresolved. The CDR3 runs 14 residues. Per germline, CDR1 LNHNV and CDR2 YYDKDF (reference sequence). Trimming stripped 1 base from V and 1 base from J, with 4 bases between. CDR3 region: CATSRAGNTGELFF. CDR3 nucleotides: TGTGCCACCAGCAGAGCGGGGAACACCGGGGAGCTGTTTTTT. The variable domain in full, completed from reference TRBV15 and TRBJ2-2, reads DAMVIQNPRYQVTQFGKPVTLSCSQTLNHNVMYWYQQKSSQAPKLLFHYYDKDFNNEADTPDNFQSRRPNTSFCFLDIRSPGLGDTAMYLCATSRAGNTGELFFGEGSRLTVL.

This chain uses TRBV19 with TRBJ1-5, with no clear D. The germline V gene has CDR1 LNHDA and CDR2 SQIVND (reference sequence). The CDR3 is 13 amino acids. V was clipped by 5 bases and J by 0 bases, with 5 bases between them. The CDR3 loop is CASSPDSNQPQHF. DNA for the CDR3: TGTGCCAGTAGTCCAGATAGCAATCAGCCCCAGCATTTT.

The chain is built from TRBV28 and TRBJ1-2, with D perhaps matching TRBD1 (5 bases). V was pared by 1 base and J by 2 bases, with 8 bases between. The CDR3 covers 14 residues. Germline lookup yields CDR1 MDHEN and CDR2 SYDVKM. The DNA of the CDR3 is TGTGCCAGCAGTTTATTAGGGGAAAACTATGGCTACACCTTC. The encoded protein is CASSLLGENYGYTF.

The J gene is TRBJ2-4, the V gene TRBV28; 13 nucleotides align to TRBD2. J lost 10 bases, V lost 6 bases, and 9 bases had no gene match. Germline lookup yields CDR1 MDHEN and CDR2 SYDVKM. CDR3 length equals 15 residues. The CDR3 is CASRGPTGLAGIQYF. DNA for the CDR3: TGTGCCAGCAGGGGACCAACGGGACTAGCGGGGATTCAGTACTTC.

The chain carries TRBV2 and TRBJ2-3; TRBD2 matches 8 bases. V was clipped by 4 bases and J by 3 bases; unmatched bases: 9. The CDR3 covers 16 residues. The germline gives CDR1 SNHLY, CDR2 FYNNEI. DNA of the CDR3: TGTGCCAGCAGTGCAATTACTAGCGGAAATACAGATACGCAGTATTTT. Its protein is CASSAITSGNTDTQYF.

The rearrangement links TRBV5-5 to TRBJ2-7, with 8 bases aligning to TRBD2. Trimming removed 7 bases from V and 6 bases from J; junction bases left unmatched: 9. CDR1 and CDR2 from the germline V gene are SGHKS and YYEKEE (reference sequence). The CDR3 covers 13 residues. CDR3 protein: CASRSGRTLEQYF. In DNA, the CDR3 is TGTGCCAGCCGCAGCGGGAGAACCCTCGAGCAGTACTTC.

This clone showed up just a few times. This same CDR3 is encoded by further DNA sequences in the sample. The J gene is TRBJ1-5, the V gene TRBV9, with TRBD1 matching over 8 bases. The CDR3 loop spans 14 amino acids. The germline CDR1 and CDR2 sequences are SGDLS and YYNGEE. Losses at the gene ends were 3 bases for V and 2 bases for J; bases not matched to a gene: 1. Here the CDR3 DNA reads TGTGCCAGCAGCGAGGGACAGGGCAATCAGCCCCAGCATTTT. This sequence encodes CASSEGQGNQPQHF.

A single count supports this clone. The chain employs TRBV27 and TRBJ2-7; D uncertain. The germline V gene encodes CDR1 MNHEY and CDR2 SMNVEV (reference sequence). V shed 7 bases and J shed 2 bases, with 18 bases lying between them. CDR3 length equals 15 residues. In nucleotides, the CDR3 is TGTGCCAGCAAACTCTATGAGCCATCTGCCTACGAGCAGTACTTC. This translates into CASKLYEPSAYEQYF.

CDR3 bases: TGTGCCAGCAGCTATCAGGGTGCTGAAGCTTTCTTT. This gives the protein CASSYQGAEAFF. The V gene is TRBV5-5, the J gene TRBJ1-1, with TRBD1 as a possible D gene (5 bases). The V and J ends lost 3 bases and 6 bases respectively, with 9 bases between them. Germline CDR1 reads SGHKS; CDR2 reads YYEKEE (reference sequence). This CDR3 spans 12 amino acids.

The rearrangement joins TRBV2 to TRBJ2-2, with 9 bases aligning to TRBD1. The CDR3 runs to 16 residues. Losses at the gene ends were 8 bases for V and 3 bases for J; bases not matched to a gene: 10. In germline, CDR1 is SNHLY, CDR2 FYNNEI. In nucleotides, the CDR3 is TGTGCCAGCTGCAGTACTGACAGGGGGTACACCGGGGAGCTGTTTTTT. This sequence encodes CASCSTDRGYTGELFF.

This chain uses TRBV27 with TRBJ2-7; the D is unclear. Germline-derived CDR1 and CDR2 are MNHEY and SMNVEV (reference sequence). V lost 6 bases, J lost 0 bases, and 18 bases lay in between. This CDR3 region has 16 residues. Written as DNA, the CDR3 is TGTGCCAGCAGCCCAAGCTTCGGCATGAACTCCTACGAGCAGTACTTC. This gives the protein CASSPSFGMNSYEQYF.

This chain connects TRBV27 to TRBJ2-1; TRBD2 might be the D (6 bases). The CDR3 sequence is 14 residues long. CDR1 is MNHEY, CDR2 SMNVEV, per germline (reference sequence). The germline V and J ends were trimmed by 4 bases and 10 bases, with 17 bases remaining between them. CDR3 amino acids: CASSSYPFSGEQFF. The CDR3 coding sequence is TGTGCCAGCAGTTCATACCCTTTTAGCGGCGAGCAGTTCTTC.

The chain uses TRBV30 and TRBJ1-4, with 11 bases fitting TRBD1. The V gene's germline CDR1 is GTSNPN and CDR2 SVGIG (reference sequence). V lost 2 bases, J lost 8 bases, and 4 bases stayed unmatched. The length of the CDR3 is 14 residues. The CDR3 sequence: CAWSKGQGEEKLFF. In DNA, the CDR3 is TGTGCCTGGAGTAAGGGACAGGGGGAAGAAAAACTGTTTTTT.

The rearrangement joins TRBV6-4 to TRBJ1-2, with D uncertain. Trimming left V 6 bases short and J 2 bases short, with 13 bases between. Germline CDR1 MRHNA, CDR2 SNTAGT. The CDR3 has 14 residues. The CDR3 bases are TGTGCCAGCAGCCATGAGCGGTGGAACTATGGCTACACCTTC. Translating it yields CASSHERWNYGYTF.

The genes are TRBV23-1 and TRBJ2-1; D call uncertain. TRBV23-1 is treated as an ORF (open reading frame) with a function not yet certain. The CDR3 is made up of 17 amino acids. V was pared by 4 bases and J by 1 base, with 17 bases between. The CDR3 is CASSRHNFDKSYNEQFF. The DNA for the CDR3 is TGCGCCAGCAGTCGTCATAATTTCGATAAATCCTACAATGAGCAGTTCTTC.

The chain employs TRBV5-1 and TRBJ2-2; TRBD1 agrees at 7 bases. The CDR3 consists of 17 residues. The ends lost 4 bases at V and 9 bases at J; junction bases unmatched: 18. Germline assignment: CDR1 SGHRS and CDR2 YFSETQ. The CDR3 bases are TGCGCCAGCAGCCCCCCCGGGACAGCCAACTATGACCGGGAGCTGTTTTTT. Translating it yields CASSPPGTANYDRELFF.